The following is a TCR beta chain sequence with its context. Its matching antigen is unknown. V was pared by 4 bases and J by 5 bases, with 12 bases between. Per germline, CDR1 SGHDN and CDR2 FVKESK. The CDR3 extends over 14 amino acids. These data come from a study of cytomegalovirus exposure and HLA in healthy donors. Study observations and caveats: A cluster of highly shared sequence variants was likely a sequencing artifact. Among immune exposure information, only CMV serostatus was available.

PCR was performed using 60 Vbeta and 13 Jbeta primers. The method was immunoSEQ multiplex PCR; TCRdb's version includes in-frame clones alone and lacks a portion of them. Found here are about 170,000 clones, 65% to 85% of them singletons; the top ten hold approximately 0.8%. This TCR came from a young woman in good health and CMV-seronegative. Material: PBMCs. The chain carries TRBV14 and TRBJ2-1; no reliable D call. The CDR3 DNA reads TGTGCCAGCAGCCCACGCTTCCCTAACAATGAGCAGTTCTTC. Translated: CASSPRFPNNEQFF.